These 20 T cell receptor beta chains share one sample of origin, sequenced in a study of T cell responses to AZD1222 COVID-19 vaccine. Measured with immunoSEQ multiplex PCR; TCRdb has only the in-frame clones, and not every one. The sample yields roughly 160,000 clones, around 92% seen once. The sequences come from peripheral blood, collected on day 0 of AZD1222 vaccination. The receptors were gathered from an adult in good health.

V and J are TRBV2 and TRBJ1-1; 7 bases fit TRBD1. The CDR3 is made up of 14 amino acids. J was trimmed by 1 base and V by 7 bases; bases with no gene match: 6. The germline CDR1 and CDR2 sequences are SNHLY and FYNNEI. The CDR3 DNA sequence: TGTGCCAGCACCATTGGACAGGCGAACACTGAAGCTTTCTTT. Encoded protein: CASTIGQANTEAFF.

This sequence joins TRBV6-5 and TRBJ1-4; tentatively, D is TRBD1 (5 bases). The CDR3 totals 15 residues. V shed 6 bases and J shed 8 bases, with 19 bases lying between them. Germline-derived CDR1 and CDR2 are MNHEY and SVGAGI. In DNA form, the CDR3 reads TGTGCCAGCAGGAGCCGTGAGAGGGGATGGGAAAAACTGTTTTTT. Amino acid sequence: CASRSRERGWEKLFF.

The chain joins TRBV5-1 to TRBJ1-6; 7 bases line up with TRBD1. From germline, CDR1 is SGHRS and CDR2 YFSETQ. The J segment lost 5 bases and the V segment lost 5 bases, leaving 4 bases of the junction unmatched. This CDR3 region has 14 residues. The CDR3 nucleotides read TGCGCCAGCAGTGCCGGGACAGATAATTCACCCCTCCACTTT. It codes for CASSAGTDNSPLHF. The full variable domain, in which reference TRBV5-1 and TRBJ1-6 provide the parts outside the CDR3, is KAGVTQTPRYLIKTRGQQVTLSCSPISGHRSVSWYQQTPGQGLQFLFEYFSETQRNKGNFPGRFSGRQFSNSRSEMNVSTLELGDSALYLCASSAGTDNSPLHFGNGTRLTVT.

This sequence joins TRBV7-6 and TRBJ1-6; maybe TRBD1 (5 bases). CDR3 length equals 18 residues. The germline V and J ends were trimmed by 1 base and 7 bases, with 20 bases remaining between them. Germline values: CDR1 SGHVS, CDR2 FNYEAQ. CDR3 coding DNA: TGTGCCAGCAGCTTAGGGCAGGGTCTTCCCAATTTCAATTCACCCCTCCACTTT. It is translated as CASSLGQGLPNFNSPLHF.

CDR3 in DNA: TGTGCCAGTAGAGATCCTGGAAACACCATATATTTT. As protein: CASRDPGNTIYF. The V and J genes are TRBV19 and TRBJ1-3, with D unresolved. V was clipped by 6 bases and J by 2 bases, with 5 bases between them. The CDR3 consists of 12 residues. Germline CDR1 LNHDA, CDR2 SQIVND (reference sequence).

The V call is TRBV7-9, the J call TRBJ1-2; D perhaps matches TRBD1 (6 bases). CDR3 size: 15 residues. The germline CDR1 and CDR2 sequences are SEHNR and FQNEAQ (reference sequence). V was cut by 3 bases and J by 3 bases, with 14 bases left in between. The CDR3 is CASSFRGAGDYGYTF. DNA for the CDR3: TGTGCCAGCAGCTTTCGGGGGGCAGGAGACTATGGCTACACCTTC.

The chain uses TRBV10-3 and TRBJ2-7; 9 positions agree with TRBD2. The CDR3 is 15 residues long. Trimming cost V 3 bases and J 4 bases; bases outside gene matches: 7. The germline gives CDR1 ENHRY, CDR2 SYGVKD. The CDR3 loop reads CAISDPASGEYEQYF. In DNA form, the CDR3 reads TGTGCCATCAGTGATCCGGCTAGCGGGGAATACGAGCAGTACTTC.

The chain is built from TRBV19 and TRBJ1-5; D might be TRBD1 (6 bases). CDR3 size: 12 residues. V was trimmed by 4 bases and J by 8 bases, leaving 9 bases between them. Germline V gene data show CDR1 as LNHDA and CDR2 as SQIVND (reference sequence). CDR3 protein: CASSNGQKPQHF. The CDR3 DNA sequence: TGTGCCAGTAGTAACGGACAGAAGCCCCAGCATTTT.

In this sample, this clone turned up a few times. This chain joins TRBV11-3 and TRBJ1-1; no clear D. The CDR3 spans 12 residues. Germline CDR1 is SGHNT and CDR2 is YENEEA. Trimming pared 2 bases from V and 0 bases from J, leaving 1 base between. The CDR3 nucleotides read TGTGCCAGCAGCTTAATGAACACTGAAGCTTTCTTT. Its translation is CASSLMNTEAFF.

This clone was recorded a few times. The V and J genes are TRBV2 and TRBJ2-5; a possible D gene is TRBD2 (5 bases). V dropped 2 bases and J dropped 5 bases, with 12 bases sitting between them. Germline values: CDR1 SNHLY, CDR2 FYNNEI. The CDR3 is 14 amino acids. The CDR3 DNA sequence: TGTGCCAGCAGTGAACAAGGGAGAGGGGAGACCCAGTACTTC. This translates into CASSEQGRGETQYF.

The V gene is TRBV6-5, the J gene TRBJ2-7, with D possibly being TRBD1 or TRBD2 (6 bases each). The ends were cut back, 3 bases at V and 2 bases at J, with 14 bases in the middle. The length of the CDR3 is 15 residues. CDR1 is MNHEY and CDR2 is SVGAGI in the germline V gene. The CDR3 DNA is TGTGCCAGCAGTTATGCCGGGGGCTCACCCTACGAGCAGTACTTC. Translating gives CASSYAGGSPYEQYF.

V and J are TRBV28 and TRBJ1-5; unclear D gene. This CDR3 region has 14 residues. Trimming took 3 bases from V and 8 from J, leaving 14 bases between them. CDR1 and CDR2 from the germline V gene are MDHEN and SYDVKM. CDR3 bases: TGTGCCAGCAGTTTTCCGACGGGCCGCGAGCCCCAGCATTTT. It is translated as CASSFPTGREPQHF.

Concerning this clone: The sample has other DNA sequences that encode this CDR3 too. The rearrangement uses TRBV18 and TRBJ1-6; D gene ambiguous. Trimming removed 3 bases at V and 5 bases at J, with 8 bases between. There are 14 residues in the CDR3. From germline, CDR1 is KGHSH and CDR2 LQKENI. CDR3 region: CASSPAGDNSPLHF. The CDR3, as DNA: TGTGCCAGCTCACCGGCGGGCGATAATTCACCCCTCCACTTT.

The chain links TRBV7-9 to TRBJ1-4; TRBD1 is a possible D gene (6 bases). Germline lookup yields CDR1 SEHNR and CDR2 FQNEAQ (reference sequence). This CDR3 region has 14 residues. Trimming left V 5 bases short and J 6 bases short, with 13 bases between. The CDR3 region is CASSPPGGHEKLFF. The CDR3 nucleotides are TGTGCCAGCAGCCCCCCGGGGGGCCATGAAAAACTGTTTTTT.

This chain joins TRBV5-4 and TRBJ2-3; D possibly corresponds to TRBD2 (7 bases). V was clipped by 1 base and J by 4 bases, with 13 bases between them. Germline values: CDR1 SGHNT, CDR2 YYREEE (reference sequence). CDR3 length equals 15 residues. The CDR3 spells CASSLRGGGADTQYF. In DNA, the CDR3 is TGTGCCAGCAGCTTGAGGGGGGGCGGCGCAGATACGCAGTATTTT.

V usage is TRBV19 and J usage is TRBJ2-3; 8 nucleotides agree with TRBD2. The ends lost 6 bases at V and 3 bases at J; junction bases unmatched: 8. Germline V CDR1 and CDR2: LNHDA, SQIVND (reference sequence). The CDR3 sequence is 15 residues long. Here the CDR3 reads CASRRLAYTTDTQYF. The CDR3 DNA is TGTGCCAGTAGGAGACTAGCGTATACTACAGATACGCAGTATTTT.

V and J are TRBV6-1 and TRBJ2-7; either TRBD1 or TRBD2 may supply D (5 bases each). Germline CDR1 MNHNS, CDR2 SASEGT. Trimming took off 2 bases at V and 3 bases at J, with 14 bases between the two ends. The CDR3 is 15 amino acids. CDR3 amino acids: CASSELGRDHYEQYF. DNA of the CDR3: TGTGCCAGCAGTGAACTGGGCAGGGACCACTACGAGCAGTACTTC.

The chain joins TRBV7-6 to TRBJ2-7; D may be TRBD1 (5 bases). Deletions cut 5 bases from V and 7 bases from J, with 12 bases between. Germline values: CDR1 SGHVS, CDR2 FNYEAQ. CDR3 length: 12 residues. The CDR3 DNA reads as TGTGCCAGCAGCACAGAGTCAGGGGAGCAGTACTTC. Amino acid sequence: CASSTESGEQYF.

This chain joins TRBV19 and TRBJ1-1, with a possible D match to TRBD1 (5 bases). CDR1 and CDR2 from the germline V gene are LNHDA and SQIVND (reference sequence). The CDR3 has 14 amino acids. Trimming shortened V by 3 bases and J by 5 bases, and 13 bases separated the two germline ends. In DNA form, the CDR3 reads TGTGCCAGTAGTATGGCAGGGCTTGGGACTGAAGCTTTCTTT. As protein: CASSMAGLGTEAFF.

The chain carries TRBV7-9 and TRBJ1-5; D call uncertain. The CDR3 runs to 13 residues. The germline CDR1 and CDR2 sequences are SEHNR and FQNEAQ (reference sequence). Trimming removed 5 bases at V and 5 bases at J, with 10 bases between. Here the CDR3 reads CASSLDGYQPQHF. Here the CDR3 DNA reads TGTGCCAGCAGCCTGGACGGGTATCAGCCCCAGCATTTT.